The 10 T cell receptor beta chains listed next were all sequenced from one sample in a study of OX40 agonist ivuxolimab in advanced cancers. Assay: immunoSEQ multiplex PCR; the TCRdb copy retains only in-frame clones and omits some. The sample has some 26,000 clones, about 85% seen once. Sequencing was performed on CD4+ or CD8+ T cells sorted from blood, taken in a trial of the OX40 agonist ivuxolimab. The receptors come from an adult with an advanced solid tumor such as melanoma, head and neck, liver or kidney cancer.

This clone was recorded a few times. This chain uses TRBV28 with TRBJ2-7; possibly TRBD2 for D (5 bases). V lost 7 bases and J 3 bases, leaving 22 bases between the germline ends. CDR3 size: 16 residues. Germline CDR1 MDHEN, CDR2 SYDVKM. The CDR3 DNA reads TGTGCCAGCACCCCACCTTTTCTGTCGGGGAACTACGAGCAGTACTTC. Amino acid sequence: CASTPPFLSGNYEQYF.

This chain uses TRBV3-1 (or the pseudogene TRBV3-2) with TRBJ2-7; no clear D gene. V gave up 8 bases and J gave up 6 bases, with 5 bases separating them. Germline-derived CDR1 and CDR2 are LGHDT and YNNKEL (reference sequence). CDR3 size: 9 residues. CDR3 residues: CASALEQYF. DNA of the CDR3: TGTGCCAGCGCACTCGAGCAGTACTTC.

V gene TRBV10-3 combines with J gene TRBJ2-1; TRBD2 matches at 7 bases. CDR1 is ENHRY and CDR2 is SYGVKD in the germline V gene. The CDR3 sequence is 15 residues long. The junction had 10 bases not matched to a gene; V was cut back by 8 bases and J by 3 bases. This chain's CDR3 is CAISGGDYSYNEQFF. CDR3 nucleotides: TGTGCCATCTCTGGGGGGGACTATAGCTACAATGAGCAGTTCTTC.

The V gene is TRBV29-1, the J gene TRBJ2-7, with 13 bases matching TRBD2. J gave up 0 bases and V 6 bases, and 5 bases lay outside the gene matches. Germline loops: CDR1 SQVTM, CDR2 ANQGSEA. There are 15 residues in the CDR3. This CDR3 reads CSVSGLAGISYEQYF. For the CDR3, the DNA is TGCAGCGTATCGGGACTAGCGGGGATCTCCTACGAGCAGTACTTC.

This clone was counted between two and nine times. This chain connects TRBV6-1 to TRBJ2-2; 8 nucleotides agree with TRBD1. The CDR3 spans 15 residues. V trimming: 2 bases; J trimming: 6 bases; junction bases outside the gene matches: 5. CDR1 and CDR2 (germline): MNHNS, SASEGT. For the CDR3, the DNA is TGTGCCAGCAGTGAATTCACAGGGGGATCCGGGGAGCTGTTTTTT. It translates to CASSEFTGGSGELFF.

The gene calls are TRBV11-1 and TRBJ2-1; 12 bases align to TRBD1. This CDR3 contains 15 residues. The V gene's germline CDR1 is SGHAT and CDR2 FQDESV (reference sequence). The ends lost 5 bases at V and 7 bases at J; junction bases unmatched: 6. The CDR3 nucleotides are TGTGCCAGCAGCGAGGGGACAGGGGGCATGAATGAGCAGTTCTTC. As protein: CASSEGTGGMNEQFF.

The chain couples TRBV25-1 to TRBJ2-7; D is undetermined. With 2 bases removed from V and 2 bases from J, the gap between germline ends came to 10 bases. The length of the CDR3 is 14 residues. Germline V lookup: CDR1 MGHDK, CDR2 SYGVNS. CDR3 DNA sequence: TGTGCCAGCAGTGAAAGAGACTTGCCCTACGAGCAGTACTTC. It is translated as CASSERDLPYEQYF.

This chain links TRBV2 with TRBJ1-1; TRBD1 might be the D (6 bases). The CDR3 extends over 15 amino acids. V lost 2 bases, J lost 6 bases, and 16 bases lay in between. Germline V CDR1 and CDR2: SNHLY, FYNNEI. In DNA, the CDR3 is TGTGCCAGCAGTGAATACAGGGTAACCGGACCTGAAGCTTTCTTT. It translates to CASSEYRVTGPEAFF.

For this clone: At the DNA level, this CDR3 is encoded by other sequences in the same sample as well. DNA for the CDR3: TGTGCCAGCAGCGTGGGACTAGCGGCGTACGAGCAGTACTTC. Its translation is CASSVGLAAYEQYF. The chain has TRBV9 and TRBJ2-7; TRBD2 matches 11 bases. Trimming took 2 bases from V and 4 from J; bases not matched to a gene: 2. The CDR3 runs to 14 residues. Germline-derived CDR1 and CDR2 are SGDLS and YYNGEE.

The chain joins TRBV9 to TRBJ2-1, with D possibly being TRBD1 (6 bases). The germline V and J ends were trimmed by 3 bases and 6 bases, with 10 bases remaining between them. This CDR3 region has 13 residues. Germline assignment: CDR1 SGDLS and CDR2 YYNGEE. CDR3 residues: CASSGGHSNEQFF. The CDR3 region has the DNA TGTGCCAGCAGCGGGGGACACAGCAATGAGCAGTTCTTC.